This T cell receptor beta chain was observed in a study of shared clonotypes between healthy human individuals. Study in general: Contributing individuals were a couple of females and a few males aged 18 to 49.

Concerning this clone itself: As yet, its antigen is unknown.

Germline V gives CDR1 SGHRS, CDR2 YFSETQ. Trimming shortened V by 0 bases and J by 7 bases, and 14 bases separated the two germline ends. The CDR3 extends over 15 amino acids. Negatively enriched CD4+ T cells were divided by CD45RA into naive and memory. Assay: immunoSEQ multiplex PCR; the TCRdb copy retains only in-frame clones and omits some. Of some 1,400,000 clones listed, approximately 96% are singletons. General study results and limits: Several donors held around 5% of naive CD4 clonotypes in common.

Input material: naive CD4+ T cells sorted from blood. Subset meaning: CD45RA+ positively selected. The chain links TRBV5-1 to TRBJ2-4; perhaps TRBD2 as D (5 bases). The TCR comes from a man between 25 and 39 years old in good health. The CDR3 bases are TGCGCCAGCAGCTTGGTGCTAGCCCCCGGCAACATTCAGTACTTC. Translation gives CASSLVLAPGNIQYF.